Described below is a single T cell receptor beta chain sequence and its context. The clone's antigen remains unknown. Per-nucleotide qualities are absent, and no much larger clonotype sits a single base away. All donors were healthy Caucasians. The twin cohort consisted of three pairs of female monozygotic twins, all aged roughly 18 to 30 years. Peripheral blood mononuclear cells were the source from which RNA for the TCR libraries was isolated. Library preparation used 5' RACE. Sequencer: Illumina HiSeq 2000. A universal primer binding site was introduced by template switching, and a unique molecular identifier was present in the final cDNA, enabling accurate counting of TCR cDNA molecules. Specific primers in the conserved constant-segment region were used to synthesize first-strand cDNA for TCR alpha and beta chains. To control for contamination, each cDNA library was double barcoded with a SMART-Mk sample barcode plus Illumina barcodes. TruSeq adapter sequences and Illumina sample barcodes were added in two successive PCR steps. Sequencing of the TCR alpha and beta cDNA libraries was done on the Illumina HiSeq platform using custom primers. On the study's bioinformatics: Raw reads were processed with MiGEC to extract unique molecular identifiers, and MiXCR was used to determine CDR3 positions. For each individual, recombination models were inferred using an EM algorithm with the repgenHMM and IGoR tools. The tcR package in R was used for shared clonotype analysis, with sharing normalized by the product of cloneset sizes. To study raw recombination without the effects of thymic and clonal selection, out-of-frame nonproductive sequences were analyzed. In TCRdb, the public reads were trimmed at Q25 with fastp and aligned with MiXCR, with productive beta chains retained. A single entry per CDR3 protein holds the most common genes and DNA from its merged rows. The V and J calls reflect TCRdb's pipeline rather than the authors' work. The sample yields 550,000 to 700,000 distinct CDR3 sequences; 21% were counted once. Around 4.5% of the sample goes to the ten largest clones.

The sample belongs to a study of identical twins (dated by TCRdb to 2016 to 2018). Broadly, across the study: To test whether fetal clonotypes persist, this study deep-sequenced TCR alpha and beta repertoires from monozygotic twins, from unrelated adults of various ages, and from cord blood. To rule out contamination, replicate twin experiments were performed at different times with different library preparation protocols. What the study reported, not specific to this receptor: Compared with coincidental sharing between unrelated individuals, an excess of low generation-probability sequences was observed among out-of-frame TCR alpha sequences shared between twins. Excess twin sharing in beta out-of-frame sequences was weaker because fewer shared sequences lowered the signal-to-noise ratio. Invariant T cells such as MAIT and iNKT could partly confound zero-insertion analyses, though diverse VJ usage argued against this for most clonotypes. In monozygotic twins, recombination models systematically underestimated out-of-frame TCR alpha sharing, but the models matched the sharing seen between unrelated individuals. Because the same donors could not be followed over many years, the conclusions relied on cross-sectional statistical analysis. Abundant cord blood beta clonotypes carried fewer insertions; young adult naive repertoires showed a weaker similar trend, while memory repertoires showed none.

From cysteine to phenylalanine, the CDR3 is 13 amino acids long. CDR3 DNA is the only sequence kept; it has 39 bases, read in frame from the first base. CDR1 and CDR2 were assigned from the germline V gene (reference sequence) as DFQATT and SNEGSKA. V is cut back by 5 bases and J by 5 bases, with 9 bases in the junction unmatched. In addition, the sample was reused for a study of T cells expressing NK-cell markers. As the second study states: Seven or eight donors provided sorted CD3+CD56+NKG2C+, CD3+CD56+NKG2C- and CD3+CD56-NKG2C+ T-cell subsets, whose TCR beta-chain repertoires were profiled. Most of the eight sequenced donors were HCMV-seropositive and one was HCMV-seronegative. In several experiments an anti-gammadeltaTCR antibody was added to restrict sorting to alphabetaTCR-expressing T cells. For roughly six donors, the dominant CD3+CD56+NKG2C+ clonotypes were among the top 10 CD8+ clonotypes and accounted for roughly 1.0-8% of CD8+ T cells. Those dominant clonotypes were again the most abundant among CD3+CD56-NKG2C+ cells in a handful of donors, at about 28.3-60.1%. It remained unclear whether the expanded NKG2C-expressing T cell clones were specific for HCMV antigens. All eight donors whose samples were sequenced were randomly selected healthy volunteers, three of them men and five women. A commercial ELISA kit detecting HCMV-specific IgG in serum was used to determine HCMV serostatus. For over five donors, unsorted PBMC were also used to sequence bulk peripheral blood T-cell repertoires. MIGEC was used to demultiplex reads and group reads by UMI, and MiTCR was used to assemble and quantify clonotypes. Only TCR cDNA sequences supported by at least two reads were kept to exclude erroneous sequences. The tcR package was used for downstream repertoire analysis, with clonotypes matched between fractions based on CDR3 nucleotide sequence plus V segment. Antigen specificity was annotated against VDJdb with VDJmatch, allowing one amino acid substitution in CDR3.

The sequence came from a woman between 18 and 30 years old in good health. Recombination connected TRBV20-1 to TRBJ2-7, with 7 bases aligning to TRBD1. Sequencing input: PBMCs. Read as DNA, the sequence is TGCAGTGCTTCGGACAGGTTTCGCCACGAGCAGTACTTC. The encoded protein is CSASDRFRHEQYF.